This passage covers 23 T cell receptor beta chains from one sample sequenced in a study of blood T cell repertoires in COVID-19. Sequencing was performed with immunoSEQ multiplex PCR; in TCRdb, only in-frame clones are kept and a portion is missing. The profile shows approximately 480,000 clones, around 90% of them singletons. Input material: PBMCs or T cells enriched from blood (not recorded which). Receptors originate from a woman aged 18 to 35 who had recovered from COVID-19.

The chain uses TRBV18 and TRBJ1-5; D is undetermined. Trimming removed 8 bases at V and 4 bases at J, with 9 bases between. The V gene's germline CDR1 is KGHSH and CDR2 LQKENI. The CDR3 is 12 residues long. CDR3 loop: CASAGSNQPQHF. CDR3 nucleotides: TGTGCCAGCGCAGGCTCGAATCAGCCCCAGCATTTT.

This rearrangement joins TRBV12-3 or TRBV12-4 to TRBJ1-3; D unclear. The V end was cut by 8 bases, the J end by 7 bases, with 12 bases between. There are 12 residues in the CDR3. CDR3 in amino acids: CASDPPGNTIYF. The DNA of the CDR3 is TGTGCCAGCGACCCCCCGGGGAACACCATATATTTT.

The V and J genes are TRBV6-4 and TRBJ2-1; TRBD2 might be the D (6 bases). V shed 0 bases and J shed 2 bases, with 8 bases lying between them. Germline V gives CDR1 MRHNA, CDR2 SNTAGT. The CDR3 is 15 amino acids. The DNA for the CDR3 is TGTGCCAGCAGTGACTCTAGCGGACCCTACAATGAGCAGTTCTTC. Its protein product is CASSDSSGPYNEQFF.

This chain uses TRBV5-1 with TRBJ2-5, with 7 bases aligning to TRBD2. The CDR3 totals 16 residues. Germline assignment: CDR1 SGHRS and CDR2 YFSETQ. V was pared by 1 base and J by 5 bases, with 11 bases of the junction left unmatched. CDR3 amino acids: CASSLSLAVRGETQYF. The CDR3 nucleotides read TGCGCCAGCAGCTTGTCTCTAGCCGTGCGGGGGGAGACCCAGTACTTC.

The V call is TRBV19, the J call TRBJ2-4; weak D call: TRBD1 (7 bases). This CDR3 has 15 residues. Per germline, CDR1 LNHDA and CDR2 SQIVND (reference sequence). V lost 2 bases, J lost 6 bases, and 14 bases lay in between. The DNA for the CDR3 is TGTGCCAGTAGTATAAAGGACAGGAGGGGAAACATTCAGTACTTC. This translates into CASSIKDRRGNIQYF.

The V gene is TRBV12-3 or TRBV12-4, the J gene TRBJ1-1; D is unresolved. The CDR3 sequence is 12 residues long. With 7 bases removed from V and 12 bases from J, the gap between germline ends came to 18 bases. DNA of the CDR3: TGTGCCAGCACCTGGGGAGGAATAAGGACTTTCTTT. It specifies CASTWGGIRTFF.

V usage is TRBV18 and J usage is TRBJ1-1, with 8 bases aligning to TRBD1. From germline, CDR1 is KGHSH and CDR2 LQKENI. CDR3 size: 15 residues. With V trimmed by 3 bases and J by 5 bases, 8 bases remained unmatched. The CDR3, as DNA: TGTGCCAGCTCACCTTCCGGGACAGGTGGTACTGAAGCTTTCTTT. Residues: CASSPSGTGGTEAFF. Looking up the rest from reference TRBV18 and TRBJ1-1 gives the full variable domain: NAGVMQNPRHLVRRRGQEARLRCSPMKGHSHVYWYRQLPEEGLKFMVYLQKENIIDESGMPKERFSAEFPKEGPSILRIQQVVRGDSAAYFCASSPSGTGGTEAFFGQGTRLTVV.

The rearrangement uses TRBV2 and TRBJ2-1; TRBD2 matches 8 bases. V shed 4 bases and J 12 bases; nucleotides not matched to a gene: 11. The CDR3 covers 14 residues. The germline V gene encodes CDR1 SNHLY and CDR2 FYNNEI. CDR3 sequence reads: CASSGTSQESGQFF. In DNA form, the CDR3 reads TGTGCCAGCAGTGGGACTAGCCAGGAATCCGGGCAGTTCTTC.

This clone was recorded only once. The chain combines TRBV5-1 with TRBJ2-2, with D unresolved. This CDR3 region has 16 residues. V shed 0 bases and J shed 1 base, with 10 bases lying between them. The germline V gene encodes CDR1 SGHRS and CDR2 YFSETQ. CDR3 residues: CASSLASTMNTGELFF. The CDR3 coding sequence is TGCGCCAGCAGCTTGGCCAGTACTATGAACACCGGGGAGCTGTTTTTT. Combining the CDR3 with reference TRBV5-1 and TRBJ2-2 gives the whole variable domain KAGVTQTPRYLIKTRGQQVTLSCSPISGHRSVSWYQQTPGQGLQFLFEYFSETQRNKGNFPGRFSGRQFSNSRSEMNVSTLELGDSALYLCASSLASTMNTGELFFGEGSRLTVL.

The chain couples TRBV9 to TRBJ1-2, with TRBD1 matching over 7 bases. V lost 7 bases, J lost 6 bases, and 6 bases stayed unmatched. Germline V gene data show CDR1 as SGDLS and CDR2 as YYNGEE. This CDR3 has 12 amino acids. CDR3: CASGTALNGYTF. The CDR3 region has the DNA TGTGCCAGCGGGACAGCACTCAATGGCTACACCTTC.

V is TRBV30 and J is TRBJ2-2; TRBD2 matches at 9 bases. This CDR3 contains 17 residues. CDR1 is GTSNPN and CDR2 is SVGIG in the germline V gene (reference sequence). Trimming cost V 8 bases and J 3 bases; bases outside gene matches: 16. CDR3 residues: CAQSIWRGGRDTGELFF. The CDR3 nucleotides read TGTGCCCAGAGTATCTGGCGGGGGGGCCGAGACACCGGGGAGCTGTTTTTT.

The CDR3, as DNA: TGCGCCAGCAGCCACCCTCCCGGGAGGGGGAGGGAAAAACTGTTTTTT. Translated: CASSHPPGRGREKLFF. J is TRBJ1-4 and V is TRBV4-1; perhaps TRBD1 as D (6 bases). The CDR3 consists of 16 residues. The V gene's germline CDR1 is MGHRA and CDR2 YSYEKL. With 3 bases removed from V and 8 bases from J, the gap between germline ends came to 19 bases.

The chain employs TRBV4-1 and TRBJ1-2; TRBD1 matches at 8 bases. The CDR3 length is 18 residues. The V and J ends lost 0 bases and 1 base, in that order; junction bases with no gene match: 10. CDR1 is MGHRA, CDR2 YSYEKL, per germline. CDR3 in amino acids: CASSQDQAGGADNYGYTF. CDR3 DNA sequence: TGCGCCAGCAGCCAAGATCAGGCAGGGGGCGCAGATAACTATGGCTACACCTTC.

This chain links TRBV9 with TRBJ1-2; the D gene is possibly TRBD1 (6 bases). This CDR3 contains 12 residues. With 8 bases removed from V and 3 bases from J, the gap between germline ends came to 11 bases. Germline CDR1 and CDR2: SGDLS and YYNGEE. CDR3 coding DNA: TGTGCCAGTCGTACAGGGTACTATGGCTACACCTTC. This encodes CASRTGYYGYTF.

In this sample, this clone turned up a few times. The J gene is TRBJ1-2, the V gene TRBV7-9; D not resolved. The CDR3 sequence is 13 residues long. In germline, CDR1 is SEHNR, CDR2 FQNEAQ (reference sequence). Deletions cut 1 base from V and 6 bases from J, with 9 bases between. Here the CDR3 DNA reads TGTGCCAGCAGCTTAGGTCCAGAACATGGCTACACCTTC. Its translation is CASSLGPEHGYTF.

J is TRBJ1-1 and V is TRBV19; 8 nucleotides align to TRBD1. J was trimmed by 1 base and V by 5 bases; bases with no gene match: 6. The V gene's germline CDR1 is LNHDA and CDR2 SQIVND (reference sequence). The CDR3 sequence is 15 residues long. Written as DNA, the CDR3 is TGTGCCAGTAGTCGACAGGGGAGTGGGAACACTGAAGCTTTCTTT. Its translation is CASSRQGSGNTEAFF. Using reference TRBV19 and TRBJ1-1 for the parts outside the CDR3, the full variable domain is DGGITQSPKYLFRKEGQNVTLSCEQNLNHDAMYWYRQDPGQGLRLIYYSQIVNDFQKGDIAEGYSVSREKKESFPLTVTSAQKNPTAFYLCASSRQGSGNTEAFFGQGTRLTVV.

V usage is TRBV14 and J usage is TRBJ2-5, with D unresolved. The CDR3 consists of 12 residues. V was clipped by 1 base and J by 7 bases, with 7 bases between them. Germline lookup yields CDR1 SGHDN and CDR2 FVKESK. The DNA of the CDR3 is TGTGCCAGCAGCCAAGTCCCGGGGACCCAGTACTTC. This translates into CASSQVPGTQYF. The whole variable domain, remainder taken from reference TRBV14 and TRBJ2-5, is EAGVTQFPSHSVIEKGQTVTLRCDPISGHDNLYWYRRVMGKEIKFLLHFVKESKQDESGMPNNRFLAERTGGTYSTLKVQPAELEDSGVYFCASSQVPGTQYFGPGTRLLVL.

Here the CDR3 DNA reads TGTGCCAGCAGCCCAGGCAGGGTTGAAGCTTTCTTT. This codes for CASSPGRVEAFF. The V call is TRBV3-1 (or the pseudogene TRBV3-2), the J call TRBJ1-1; the D gene is possibly TRBD1 (5 bases). Germline loops: CDR1 LGHDT, CDR2 YNNKEL (reference sequence). This CDR3 contains 12 residues. Trimming cost V 4 bases and J 7 bases, with 10 bases left between them.

The chain employs TRBV6-5 and TRBJ1-1; tentatively, D is TRBD1 (6 bases). The CDR3 contains 15 residues. Germline CDR1 is MNHEY and CDR2 is SVGAGI. The V end lost 0 bases, the J end lost 7 bases, and 15 bases lay between the germline ends. The CDR3 loop is CASSYSSIRTDEAFF. CDR3 coding DNA: TGTGCCAGCAGTTACTCGAGTATTAGGACAGATGAAGCTTTCTTT.

The chain employs TRBV7-8 and TRBJ1-5, with TRBD1 identical over 9 bases. CDR3 length: 22 residues. V shed 2 bases and J 0 bases; nucleotides not matched to a gene: 20. Germline V gene data show CDR1 as SGHVS and CDR2 as FQNEAQ. In DNA form, the CDR3 reads TGTGCCAGCAGCTTAAGGAGGAGGCCGGGACAGGGCTCCCTATATAGCAATCAGCCCCAGCATTTT. It yields the protein CASSLRRRPGQGSLYSNQPQHF.

The chain uses TRBV29-1 and TRBJ2-3; D perhaps matches TRBD2 (5 bases). The CDR3 length is 14 residues. Germline assignment: CDR1 SQVTM and CDR2 ANQGSEA. Trimming pared 5 bases from V and 2 bases from J, leaving 14 bases between. In DNA, the CDR3 is TGCAGCGTTCGGGGTGGAACGGTCACAGATACGCAGTATTTT. Its translation: CSVRGGTVTDTQYF.

The genes are TRBV10-3 and TRBJ2-7, with TRBD1 matching over 9 bases. Germline lookup yields CDR1 ENHRY and CDR2 SYGVKD. The CDR3 runs 13 residues. With V trimmed by 4 bases and J by 2 bases, 0 bases remained unmatched. CDR3 nucleotides: TGTGCCATCAGTGGGACAGGGGCCTACGAGCAGTACTTC. This codes for CAISGTGAYEQYF.

The V and J genes are TRBV6-1 and TRBJ1-6; D is uncertain. Germline values: CDR1 MNHNS, CDR2 SASEGT. V was trimmed by 2 bases and J by 0 bases, leaving 11 bases between them. This CDR3 is 17 amino acids long. CDR3 protein: CASSEPSGASYNSPLHF. The CDR3 nucleotides read TGTGCCAGCAGTGAACCGAGCGGAGCCTCCTATAATTCACCCCTCCACTTT.